Given below is one TCR beta chain in context. Its antigen remains unknown. This sample includes further DNA sequences coding for the same CDR3. The treatment was: 15 to 20 received Ad26.COV2.S at low or high dose, single or two shots; five or six received placebo; per-sample allocation not given. It was on day 63 after the first vaccine or placebo injection that samples were taken. This entry belongs to a study of Ad26.COV2.S vaccination and SARS-CoV-2 variants. Study-wide results and limits: Vaccine and placebo recipients had similar non-spike TCR breadth. Substantial breadth in spike-specific CD8+ and CD4+ T cell responses was reportedly seen after vaccination.

Assay: immunoSEQ multiplex PCR; the TCRdb copy retains only in-frame clones and omits some. Among roughly 450,000 clones listed, approximately 90% were seen once. Germline CDR1 DFQATT, CDR2 SNEGSKA (reference sequence). The V end was cut by 5 bases, the J end by 1 base, with 5 bases between. There are 11 residues in the CDR3. Sequenced here: peripheral blood, sampled in a trial of Ad26.COV2.S vaccine versus placebo. The clonotype originates from a person between 18 and 59 years old who received the Ad26.COV2.S COVID-19 vaccine or a placebo. The V call is TRBV20-1, the J call TRBJ1-1; D not certain. CDR3 coding DNA: TGCAGTGCTCGGGAGAACACTGAAGCTTTCTTT. Its protein is CSARENTEAFF.